This T cell receptor (beta chain) was found in a study of blood T cells in healthy people across ages. Regarding the study as a whole: Diversity estimates from one million T cells were considered underestimates.

For the second PCR, which ran for roughly 6 to 12 cycles, a sample-barcoded 5' primer and a J-beta primer mix were used. TCRdb processed the 5' RACE reads anew with MiXCR; each CDR3 protein has one entry. This sample has roughly 900,000 distinct CDR3 sequences; 29% occur once, and the top ten carry 15% to 20%. V lost 5 bases to trimming and J lost 6 bases, with 14 bases between them. Germline V gives CDR1 SGHTA, CDR2 FQGNSA. This CDR3 region has 13 residues. As concerns this clonotype: Its cognate antigen is unknown.

The clonotype was recovered from an elderly woman in good health. The sample comprised blood. V usage is TRBV7-2 and J usage is TRBJ2-7, with D perhaps matching TRBD2 (5 bases). This CDR3 is CASSPLAGFEQYF. For the CDR3, the DNA is TGTGCCAGCAGCCCCTTGGCGGGTTTCGAGCAGTACTTC.